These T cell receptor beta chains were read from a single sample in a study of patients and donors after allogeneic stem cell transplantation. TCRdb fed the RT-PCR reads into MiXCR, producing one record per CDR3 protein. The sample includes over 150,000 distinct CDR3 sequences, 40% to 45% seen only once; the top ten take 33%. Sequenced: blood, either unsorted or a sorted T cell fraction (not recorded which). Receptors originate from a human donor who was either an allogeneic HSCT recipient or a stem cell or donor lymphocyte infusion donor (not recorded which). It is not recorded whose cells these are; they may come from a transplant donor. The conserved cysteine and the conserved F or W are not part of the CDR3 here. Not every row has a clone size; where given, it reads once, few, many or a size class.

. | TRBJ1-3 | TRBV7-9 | ASSWGAVPDGNTIY
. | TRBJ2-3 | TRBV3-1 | ASSSSGVGTDTQY
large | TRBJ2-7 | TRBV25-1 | ASSPGGEQY
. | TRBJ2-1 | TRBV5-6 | ASERVDSYNEQF
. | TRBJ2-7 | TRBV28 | ASSFSNSYEQY
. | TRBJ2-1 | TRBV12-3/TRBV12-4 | ASRLAGELNEQF
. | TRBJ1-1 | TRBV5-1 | ASSTGTGGVNTEAF
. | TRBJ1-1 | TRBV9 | ASSPGGMEAF
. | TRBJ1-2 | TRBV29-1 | SVREVNSLHGYT
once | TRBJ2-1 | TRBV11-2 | ASSSLGHEQF
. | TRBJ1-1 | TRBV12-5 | ASGLGSTEAF
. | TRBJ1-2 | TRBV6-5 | ASSSQDSTYGYT
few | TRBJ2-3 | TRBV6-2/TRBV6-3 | ASSYTRDPGTDTQY
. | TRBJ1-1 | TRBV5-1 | ASSSAGGSFSNTEAF